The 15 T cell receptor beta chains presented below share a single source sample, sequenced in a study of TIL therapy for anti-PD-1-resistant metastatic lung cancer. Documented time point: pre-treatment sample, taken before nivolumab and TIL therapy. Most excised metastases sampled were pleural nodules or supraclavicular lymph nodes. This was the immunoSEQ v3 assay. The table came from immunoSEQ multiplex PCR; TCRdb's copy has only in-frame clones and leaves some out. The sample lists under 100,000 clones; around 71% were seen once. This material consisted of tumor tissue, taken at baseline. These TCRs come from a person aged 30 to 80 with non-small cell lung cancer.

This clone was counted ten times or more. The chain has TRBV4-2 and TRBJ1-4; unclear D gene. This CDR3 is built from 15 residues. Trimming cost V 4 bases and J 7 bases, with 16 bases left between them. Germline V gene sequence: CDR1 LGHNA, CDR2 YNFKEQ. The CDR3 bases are TGTGCCAGCAGCCTCCAGGAAGGTAACGGTGAAAAACTGTTTTTT. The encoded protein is CASSLQEGNGEKLFF.

CDR3 amino acids: CASQPTSGSSYEQYF. Here the CDR3 DNA reads TGCGCCAGCCAGCCCACTAGCGGGAGTTCCTACGAGCAGTACTTC. The chain links TRBV5-1 to TRBJ2-7; the match to TRBD2 covers 11 bases. In germline, CDR1 is SGHRS, CDR2 YFSETQ. J was trimmed by 1 base and V by 7 bases; bases with no gene match: 7. The CDR3 runs 15 residues.

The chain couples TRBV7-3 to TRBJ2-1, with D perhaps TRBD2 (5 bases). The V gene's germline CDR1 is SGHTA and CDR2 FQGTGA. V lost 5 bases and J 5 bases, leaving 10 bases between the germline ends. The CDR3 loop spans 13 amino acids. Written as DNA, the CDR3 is TGTGCCAGCAGCCCAGACTACAACAATGAGCAGTTCTTC. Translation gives CASSPDYNNEQFF.

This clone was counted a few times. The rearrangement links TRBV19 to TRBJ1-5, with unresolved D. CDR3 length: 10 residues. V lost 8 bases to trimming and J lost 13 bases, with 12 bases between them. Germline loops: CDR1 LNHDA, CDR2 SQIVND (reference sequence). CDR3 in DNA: TGTGCCAGTGGTACCGGCCTGCAGCATTTT. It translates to CASGTGLQHF.

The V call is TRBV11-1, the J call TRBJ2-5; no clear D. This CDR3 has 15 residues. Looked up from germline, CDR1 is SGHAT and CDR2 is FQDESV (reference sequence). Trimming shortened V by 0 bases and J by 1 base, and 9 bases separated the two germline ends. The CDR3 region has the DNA TGTGCCAGCAGCTTAGCGTCGGTTAGCCAAGAGACCCAGTACTTC. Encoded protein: CASSLASVSQETQYF. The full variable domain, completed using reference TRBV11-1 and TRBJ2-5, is EAEVAQSPRYKITEKSQAVAFWCDPISGHATLYWYRQILGQGPELLVQFQDESVVDDSQLPKDRFSAERLKGVDSTLKIQPAELGDSAMYLCASSLASVSQETQYFGPGTRLLVL.

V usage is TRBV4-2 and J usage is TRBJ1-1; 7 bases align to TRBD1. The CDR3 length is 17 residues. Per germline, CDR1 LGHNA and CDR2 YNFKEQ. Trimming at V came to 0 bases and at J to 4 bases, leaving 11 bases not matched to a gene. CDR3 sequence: CASSQDTFYRGGTEAFF. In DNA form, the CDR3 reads TGTGCCAGCAGCCAAGATACCTTCTACAGGGGTGGCACTGAAGCTTTCTTT.

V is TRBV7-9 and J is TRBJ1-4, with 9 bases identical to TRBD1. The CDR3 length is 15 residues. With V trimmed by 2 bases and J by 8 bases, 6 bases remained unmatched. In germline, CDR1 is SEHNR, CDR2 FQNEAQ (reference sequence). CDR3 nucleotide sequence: TGTGCCAGCAGCTTATTAGGGACAGGGACGGAAAAACTGTTTTTT. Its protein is CASSLLGTGTEKLFF.

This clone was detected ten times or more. CDR3 region: CASSTWTGKSSGANVLTF. CDR3 bases: TGTGCCAGCAGTACCTGGACGGGGAAGAGCTCTGGGGCCAACGTCCTGACTTTC. This sequence joins TRBV28 and TRBJ2-6; a possible D gene is TRBD2 (5 bases). Trimming left V 5 bases short and J 0 bases short, with 17 bases between. Germline-derived CDR1 and CDR2 are MDHEN and SYDVKM. The CDR3 runs to 18 residues.

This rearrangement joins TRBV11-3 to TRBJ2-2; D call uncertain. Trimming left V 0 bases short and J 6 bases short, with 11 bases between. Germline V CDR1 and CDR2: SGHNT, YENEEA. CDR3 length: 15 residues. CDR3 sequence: CASSLDLAVSGELFF. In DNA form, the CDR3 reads TGTGCCAGCAGCTTAGATTTGGCCGTTTCCGGGGAGCTGTTTTTT.

CDR3: CASSRWGQGDEQYF. The CDR3 region has the DNA TGTGCCAGCAGCCGTTGGGGACAGGGGGACGAGCAGTACTTC. The rearrangement joins TRBV7-6 to TRBJ2-7; 11 positions match TRBD1. The V and J ends lost 5 bases and 5 bases, in that order; junction bases with no gene match: 5. The germline gives CDR1 SGHVS, CDR2 FNYEAQ. This CDR3 comprises 14 residues.

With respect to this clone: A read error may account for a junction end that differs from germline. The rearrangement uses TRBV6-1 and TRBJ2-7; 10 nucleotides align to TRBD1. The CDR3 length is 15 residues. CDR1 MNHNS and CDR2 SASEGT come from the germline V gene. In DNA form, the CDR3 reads TGTGCCAGCAGTGAAAGGGACAGGGGCGAGCTCCCAAGGCACTTC. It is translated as CASSERDRGELPRHF.

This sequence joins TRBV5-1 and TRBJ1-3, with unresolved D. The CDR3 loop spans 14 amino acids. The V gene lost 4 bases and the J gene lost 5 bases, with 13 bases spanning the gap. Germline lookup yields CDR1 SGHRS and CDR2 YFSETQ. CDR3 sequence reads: CASSPEPVRNTIYF. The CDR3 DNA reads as TGCGCCAGCAGCCCGGAACCAGTAAGAAACACCATATATTTT.

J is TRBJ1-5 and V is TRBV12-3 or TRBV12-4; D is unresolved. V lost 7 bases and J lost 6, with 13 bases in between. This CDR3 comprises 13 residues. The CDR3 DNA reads TGTGCCAGCAACTCCGCCGGGAGTCAGCCCCAGCATTTT. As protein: CASNSAGSQPQHF.

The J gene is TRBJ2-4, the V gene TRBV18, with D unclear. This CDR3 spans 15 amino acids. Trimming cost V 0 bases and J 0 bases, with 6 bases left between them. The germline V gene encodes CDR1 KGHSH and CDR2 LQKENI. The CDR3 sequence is CASSPPSAAKNIQYF. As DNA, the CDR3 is TGTGCCAGCTCACCACCCTCAGCAGCCAAAAACATTCAGTACTTC.

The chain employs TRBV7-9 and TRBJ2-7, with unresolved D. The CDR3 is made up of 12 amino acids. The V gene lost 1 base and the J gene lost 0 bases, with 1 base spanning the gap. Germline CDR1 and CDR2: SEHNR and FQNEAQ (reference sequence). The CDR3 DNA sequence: TGTGCCAGCAGCTTAGTCTCCTACGAGCAGTACTTC. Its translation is CASSLVSYEQYF.